This T cell receptor beta chain was recovered during a study of cytomegalovirus exposure and HLA in healthy donors. Study conclusions and caveats: A list of about 160 TCR beta chains associated with cytomegalovirus was given. A classifier reportedly called cytomegalovirus status with high sensitivity and specificity.

The CDR3 runs to 14 residues. CDR1 and CDR2 from the germline V gene are MNHNS and SASEGT. Losses at the gene ends were 4 bases for V and 4 bases for J; bases not matched to a gene: 5. This PCR relied on a set of 60 Vbeta primers and 13 Jbeta primers. Produced via immunoSEQ multiplex PCR; TCRdb's table is partial and in-frame only. The data show around 200,000 clones, around 80% seen once. There are a few counts of this clone. Its specificity is not known. This TCR derives from an older woman in good health and CMV-seropositive. The specimen sequenced was PBMCs. This chain connects TRBV6-1 to TRBJ1-2, with 8 positions matching TRBD1. The chain's CDR3 is CASSGTGTGYGYTF. The CDR3 region has the DNA TGTGCCAGCAGTGGCACCGGGACAGGCTATGGCTACACCTTC.